A single sample is the source of the 22 T cell receptor beta chains below, sequenced in a study of T cell responses to AZD1222 COVID-19 vaccine. Repertoires were generated with immunoSEQ multiplex PCR, while TCRdb's copy carries only in-frame clones and drops some. The sample lists around 99,000 clones, roughly nine tenths occurring once. The input for sequencing was peripheral blood, taken on day 0 of AZD1222 vaccination. The receptors were gathered from an adult in good health.

The CDR3 coding sequence is TGTGCCAGCAGCGGGACAGGGACAGGGGGCATGGGATCACCCCTCCACTTT. The encoded protein is CASSGTGTGGMGSPLHF. This chain links TRBV9 with TRBJ1-6, with 12 bases that match TRBD1. CDR1 and CDR2 from the germline V gene are SGDLS and YYNGEE. The CDR3 runs to 17 residues. After removal of 3 bases from V and 10 bases from J, the junction contained 11 bases not matched to a gene.

The chain joins TRBV18 to TRBJ1-2; possible D gene TRBD1, 6 bases. V lost 4 bases and J 7 bases, leaving 16 bases between the germline ends. This CDR3 is 14 amino acids long. Per germline, CDR1 KGHSH and CDR2 LQKENI. In DNA form, the CDR3 reads TGTGCCAGCTCACAAGGACAGCCTTACTCTGGCTACACCTTC. Protein sequence: CASSQGQPYSGYTF.

Only a few counts were recorded for this clone. The rearrangement joins TRBV27 to TRBJ1-1; D is possibly TRBD1 (6 bases). The CDR3 spans 14 residues. From germline, CDR1 is MNHEY and CDR2 SMNVEV (reference sequence). V was pared by 2 bases and J by 6 bases, with 13 bases between. Here the CDR3 DNA reads TGTGCCAGCAGTTTAACACAGGGTAGGCCTGAAGCTTTCTTT. This sequence encodes CASSLTQGRPEAFF.

The gene calls are TRBV28 and TRBJ1-4; D gene unclear. V shed 4 bases and J shed 1 base, with 13 bases lying between them. This CDR3 region has 16 residues. Germline CDR1 reads MDHEN; CDR2 reads SYDVKM. CDR3 sequence reads: CASSSGSGVTNEKLFF. CDR3 coding DNA: TGTGCCAGCAGTTCGGGGTCCGGGGTAACTAATGAAAAACTGTTTTTT.

The chain employs TRBV27 and TRBJ2-2; D is perhaps TRBD1 (5 bases). Germline V gives CDR1 MNHEY, CDR2 SMNVEV (reference sequence). V lost 3 bases and J lost 2, with 25 bases in between. This CDR3 is 20 amino acids long. CDR3 sequence (DNA): TGTGCCAGCAGTTTTCTTTCGAGTGGGTTCAGGGTCGGCAACACCGGGGAGCTGTTTTTT. Amino acid sequence: CASSFLSSGFRVGNTGELFF.

The CDR3 nucleotides are TGTGCCAGCACCCAGGGTCGGGCGAGGTCCGAGCAGTACTTC. Its protein is CASTQGRARSEQYF. This chain joins TRBV28 and TRBJ2-7, with D possibly TRBD1 on 5 matching bases. Germline CDR1 MDHEN, CDR2 SYDVKM. There are 14 residues in the CDR3. V was clipped by 7 bases and J by 6 bases, with 19 bases between them.

The V call is TRBV15, the J call TRBJ2-3; 12 bases fit TRBD2. Germline values: CDR1 LNHNV, CDR2 YYDKDF (reference sequence). V lost 3 bases, J lost 6 bases, and 7 bases stayed unmatched. CDR3 length: 16 amino acids. The CDR3 region is CATSRASGGARDTQYF. The CDR3 DNA reads TGTGCCACCAGCAGGGCTAGCGGGGGGGCCCGGGATACGCAGTATTTT.

J is TRBJ2-1 and V is TRBV5-4, with 11 bases aligning to TRBD1. This CDR3 is 16 amino acids long. V shed 4 bases, J shed 7 bases, and the junction held 10 bases outside the gene matches. CDR1 and CDR2 from the germline V gene are SGHNT and YYREEE (reference sequence). The DNA for the CDR3 is TGTGCCAGCAGCCCCCCCGGGACAGGGGGGCGGAATGAGCAGTTCTTC. As protein: CASSPPGTGGRNEQFF.

This chain joins TRBV6-2 or TRBV6-3 and TRBJ2-7; 12 positions agree with TRBD2. Germline V gene sequence: CDR1 MNHEY, CDR2 SVGEGT. Trimming cost V 5 bases and J 7 bases; bases outside gene matches: 9. The CDR3 sequence is 15 residues long. This CDR3 reads CASSGSSGRVQEQYF. CDR3 coding DNA: TGTGCCAGCAGTGGGTCTAGCGGGAGGGTCCAGGAGCAGTACTTC.

The rearrangement joins TRBV28 to TRBJ1-5; D is perhaps TRBD1 (6 bases). Germline CDR1 and CDR2: MDHEN and SYDVKM. Trimming took 3 bases from V and 6 from J, leaving 15 bases between them. The CDR3 contains 15 residues. CDR3 sequence: CASSFGYRVGQPQHF. CDR3 coding DNA: TGTGCCAGCAGTTTCGGGTACAGGGTTGGTCAGCCCCAGCATTTT.

The chain joins TRBV27 to TRBJ1-1, with 9 bases that match TRBD1. Germline V gene sequence: CDR1 MNHEY, CDR2 SMNVEV (reference sequence). CDR3 length: 14 residues. Trimming took 3 bases from V and 4 from J; bases not matched to a gene: 3. This chain's CDR3 is CASSLNRGPTEAFF. As DNA, the CDR3 is TGTGCCAGCAGTTTGAACAGGGGGCCCACTGAAGCTTTCTTT.

This clone was observed a few times. The J gene is TRBJ2-1, the V gene TRBV7-2, with a tentative D call TRBD2 (5 bases). The CDR3 runs 14 residues. CDR1 and CDR2 from the germline V gene are SGHTA and FQGNSA. With 3 bases removed from V and 2 bases from J, the gap between germline ends came to 8 bases. The CDR3 reads CASSFRGTYNEQFF. CDR3 coding DNA: TGTGCCAGCAGCTTTCGGGGTACCTACAATGAGCAGTTCTTC.

The chain links TRBV6-2 or TRBV6-3 to TRBJ1-1, with TRBD1 identical over 8 bases. V shed 5 bases and J 0 bases; nucleotides not matched to a gene: 20. CDR3 size: 20 residues. CDR1 is MNHEY, CDR2 SVGEGT, per germline. The CDR3 here is CASSTTLLRQGRRMNTEAFF. The CDR3 DNA reads TGTGCCAGCAGTACCACCCTTCTCCGACAGGGGAGGAGGATGAACACTGAAGCTTTCTTT.

The gene calls are TRBV5-4 and TRBJ2-2; 9 bases agree with TRBD2. V lost 0 bases and J lost 3; bases outside the gene matches: 0. The CDR3 has 15 residues. The germline V gene has CDR1 SGHNT and CDR2 YYREEE (reference sequence). CDR3 sequence (DNA): TGTGCCAGCAGCTTGGGACTAGCGGACACCGGGGAGCTGTTTTTT. The encoded protein is CASSLGLADTGELFF. The full variable domain, rest sourced from reference TRBV5-4 and TRBJ2-2, is ETGVTQSPTHLIKTRGQQVTLRCSSQSGHNTVSWYQQALGQGPQFIFQYYREEENGRGNFPPRFSGLQFPNYSSELNVNALELDDSALYLCASSLGLADTGELFFGEGSRLTVL.

The table lists this clone with a count of one. The chain joins TRBV5-1 to TRBJ2-7, with D possibly matching TRBD1 (6 bases). Trimming took off 3 bases at V and 0 bases at J, with 13 bases between the two ends. Germline V gene sequence: CDR1 SGHRS, CDR2 YFSETQ. This CDR3 comprises 15 residues. CDR3 region: CASSSGTLSSYEQYF. In DNA, the CDR3 is TGCGCCAGCAGCTCCGGGACACTAAGCTCCTACGAGCAGTACTTC.

This chain links TRBV4-3 with TRBJ2-7, with no clear D. Trimming left V 0 bases short and J 0 bases short, with 18 bases between. Germline CDR1 is LGHNA and CDR2 is YSLEER. The CDR3 runs to 18 residues. The CDR3 coding sequence is TGCGCCAGCAGCCAAGATCCCCCCGGTGGGGTTATCTCCTACGAGCAGTACTTC. Its protein is CASSQDPPGGVISYEQYF.

The genes are TRBV7-2 and TRBJ2-6; tentative D call: TRBD1 (6 bases). The CDR3 covers 17 residues. Germline-derived CDR1 and CDR2 are SGHTA and FQGNSA. The ends were cut back, 4 bases at V and 3 bases at J, with 16 bases in the middle. CDR3 DNA sequence: TGTGCCAGCAGCTCTAGGGGGACATCAGGTGGGGCCAACGTCCTGACTTTC. This codes for CASSSRGTSGGANVLTF.

V usage is TRBV5-1 and J usage is TRBJ2-7, with 11 bases identical to TRBD1. The CDR3 is made up of 14 amino acids. Germline-derived CDR1 and CDR2 are SGHRS and YFSETQ. V shed 3 bases and J 3 bases; nucleotides not matched to a gene: 2. The CDR3 coding sequence is TGCGCCAGCAGCTCCGGGACAGGGGGCTACGAGCAGTACTTC. Amino acid sequence: CASSSGTGGYEQYF.

The chain links TRBV6-5 to TRBJ1-5; TRBD1 aligns across 8 bases. CDR1 is MNHEY and CDR2 is SVGAGI in the germline V gene. The CDR3 covers 15 residues. V lost 6 bases to trimming and J lost 0 bases; unmatched junction nucleotides: 4. The CDR3 here is CASSRTGYSNQPQHF. CDR3 sequence (DNA): TGTGCCAGCAGCCGGACAGGGTATAGCAATCAGCCCCAGCATTTT.

In its sample, this clone was seen a few times. In DNA, the CDR3 is TGTGCCAGCAGGGCAACAGGGGCTGGGGCCAACGTCCTGACTTTC. This gives the protein CASRATGAGANVLTF. The rearrangement joins TRBV6-5 to TRBJ2-6; 7 nucleotides match TRBD1. The V segment lost 6 bases and the J segment 2 bases; nucleotides outside the gene matches: 4. Germline values: CDR1 MNHEY, CDR2 SVGAGI. This CDR3 has 15 residues.

This chain links TRBV21-1 with TRBJ1-2. TRBV21-1 is a pseudogene segment. The CDR3 is made up of 15 amino acids. DNA for the CDR3: TGTGCCAGCAGCAAAGGGTCGGGGGGCCCGTGTGGCTACACCTTC. As protein: CASSKGSGGPCGYTF.

J is TRBJ2-3 and V is TRBV7-2; the D is unclear. Trimming stripped 1 base from V and 2 bases from J, with 13 bases between. The CDR3 has 16 residues. The germline V gene has CDR1 SGHTA and CDR2 FQGNSA. The CDR3 sequence: CASSLVGWPDTDTQYF. CDR3 DNA: TGTGCCAGCAGCTTAGTGGGGTGGCCCGACACAGATACGCAGTATTTT.